The clone carrying this TCR beta chain was counted between two and nine times. Its antigen is currently unknown. Germline values: CDR1 DFQATT, CDR2 SNEGSKA (reference sequence). This CDR3 has 15 amino acids. Deletions cut 6 bases from V and 5 bases from J, with 22 bases between. Via MiXCR, TCRdb re-called the reads, giving one row per CDR3 protein. The sample holds fewer than 900,000 distinct CDR3 sequences, almost 30% seen once. The data derive from a study of T cell repertoires in cytomegalovirus infection. At the level of the study: Well-studied HLA-B-restricted epitopes and recently identified HLA-C-restricted epitopes of CMV were both used in the study. CMV infection plus the matching HLA type was flagged by public TCR beta signatures. Study-level results: Clonotype analysis showed dominance of the ex vivo response by HLA-C-restricted CMV-specific TCR beta clonotypes.

The sequence was collected from a human donor in good health (CMV status not recorded). Some clones in this sample may be carry-over from other donors' samples. The chain is built from TRBV20-1 and TRBJ2-5, with D possibly matching TRBD2 (5 bases). Sequenced here: cultured CD8+ T cells from PBMCs, sampled from culture after CMV antigen stimulation. The CDR3 spells CSATSWSEGKETQYF. In nucleotides, the CDR3 is TGCAGTGCAACCTCTTGGTCAGAGGGAAAGGAGACCCAGTACTTC.